Below, 15 T cell receptor beta chains from the same sample are listed, as sequenced in a study of beta chain features in type 1 diabetes. TCRB transcripts that were expressed got sequenced, as all of the isolated RNA had been reverse transcribed. Clones were sequenced by immunoSEQ multiplex PCR, and TCRdb holds only the in-frame ones, with some missing. The sample carries about 360,000 clones, about 12% recorded once. Sequencing input: naive CD4+ T cells from blood. The receptor set was obtained from a young man in good health.

This clone was detected only a few times. V usage is TRBV2 and J usage is TRBJ2-7; 9 bases map to TRBD1. The CDR3 has 14 residues. Trimming removed 4 bases from V and 4 bases from J; junction bases left unmatched: 5. Germline CDR1 SNHLY, CDR2 FYNNEI. The CDR3 reads CASSGGTGIYEQYF. CDR3 sequence (DNA): TGTGCCAGCAGTGGAGGGACAGGGATTTACGAGCAGTACTTC.

The V call is TRBV11-2, the J call TRBJ2-7, with D tentatively TRBD2 (5 bases). The V gene's germline CDR1 is SGHAT and CDR2 FQNNGV. V shed 6 bases and J shed 6 bases, with 12 bases lying between them. This CDR3 comprises 12 residues. The CDR3 nucleotides are TGTGCCAGCAGAAGAGGAGGTGGCGAGCAGTACTTC. Residues: CASRRGGGEQYF.

This clone has just a few counts. The rearrangement uses TRBV30 and TRBJ1-1; tentatively, D is TRBD1 (6 bases). Per the germline V gene, CDR1 is GTSNPN and CDR2 is SVGIG (reference sequence). V lost 2 bases and J lost 6, with 13 bases in between. The CDR3 length is 13 residues. The CDR3 nucleotides are TGTGCCTGGAGTCCAGGGGTAACCTCTGAAGCTTTCTTT. Translation gives CAWSPGVTSEAFF.

This clone appeared a few times. The V gene is TRBV15, the J gene TRBJ2-1; D ambiguous. This CDR3 region has 12 residues. Germline CDR1 and CDR2: LNHNV and YYDKDF (reference sequence). With 1 base removed from V and 10 bases from J, the gap between germline ends came to 8 bases. The CDR3 is CATSRGYGEQFF. CDR3 in DNA: TGTGCCACCAGCAGAGGCTACGGGGAGCAGTTCTTC.

This chain uses TRBV28 with TRBJ1-2; D gene unclear. The germline V and J ends were trimmed by 7 bases and 5 bases, with 11 bases remaining between them. This CDR3 is built from 12 residues. From germline, CDR1 is MDHEN and CDR2 SYDVKM. The chain's CDR3 is CASNLRGYGYTF. DNA for the CDR3: TGTGCCAGCAACCTTCGCGGTTATGGCTACACCTTC.

The V gene is TRBV9, the J gene TRBJ2-1; 8 nucleotides line up with TRBD1. The CDR3 contains 15 residues. Germline lookup yields CDR1 SGDLS and CDR2 YYNGEE. Trimming cost V 0 bases and J 9 bases; bases outside gene matches: 8. The CDR3 loop is CASSVGGQGRVEQFF. CDR3 nucleotides: TGTGCCAGCAGCGTAGGTGGACAGGGACGGGTTGAGCAGTTCTTC.

In this sample, this clone turned up a few times. The V gene is TRBV25-1, the J gene TRBJ2-5, with 10 bases fitting TRBD1. V was clipped by 6 bases and J by 3 bases; unmatched bases: 10. Germline V CDR1 and CDR2: MGHDK, SYGVNS. CDR3 length: 16 amino acids. CDR3 DNA: TGTGCCAGCAGCGCCCTGGGGGACAGGGGAGAAGAGACCCAGTACTTC. It specifies CASSALGDRGEETQYF.

The chain combines TRBV9 with TRBJ1-2, with TRBD1 matching over 10 bases. V lost 4 bases to trimming and J lost 2 bases; unmatched junction nucleotides: 5. This CDR3 is 15 amino acids long. In germline, CDR1 is SGDLS, CDR2 YYNGEE. The CDR3, as DNA: TGTGCCAGCAGCTCTCGGACAGGGGGGAACTATGGCTACACCTTC. Translated: CASSSRTGGNYGYTF.

Notes on this clone: Other DNA sequences of this sample code for an identical CDR3. CDR3 region: CAWSGRVSYEQYF. CDR3 DNA: TGTGCCTGGAGTGGCAGGGTAAGCTACGAGCAGTACTTC. This rearrangement joins TRBV30 to TRBJ2-7; D might be TRBD1 (5 bases). Trimming removed 1 base at V and 3 bases at J, with 10 bases between. There are 13 residues in the CDR3. Germline CDR1 GTSNPN, CDR2 SVGIG (reference sequence).

V and J are TRBV4-2 and TRBJ2-7; TRBD1 matches at 9 bases. CDR3 length: 17 amino acids. CDR1 is LGHNA and CDR2 is YNFKEQ in the germline V gene. The V and J ends lost 4 bases and 7 bases, in that order; junction bases with no gene match: 17. The CDR3 loop is CASSPYQSRDRAGEQYF. The CDR3 coding sequence is TGTGCCAGCAGCCCGTACCAGAGCCGGGACAGGGCTGGGGAGCAGTACTTC.

The chain couples TRBV29-1 to TRBJ2-1; D perhaps matches TRBD2 (5 bases). The CDR3 totals 11 residues. Trimming pared 7 bases from V and 10 bases from J, leaving 14 bases between. The germline CDR1 and CDR2 sequences are SQVTM and ANQGSEA. The CDR3 DNA reads as TGCAGCGCCGGAACTAGTCGGGAGCAGTTCTTC. Protein product: CSAGTSREQFF.

In this sample, this clone turned up a few times. Here the CDR3 reads CASSLAGPGGETQYF. The CDR3 region has the DNA TGTGCCAGCAGTTTAGCGGGACCTGGAGGGGAGACCCAGTACTTC. J is TRBJ2-5 and V is TRBV28, with D tentatively TRBD2 (6 bases). The CDR3 is made up of 15 amino acids. Germline values: CDR1 MDHEN, CDR2 SYDVKM. Trimming cost V 2 bases and J 5 bases, with 15 bases left between them.

This chain links TRBV7-9 with TRBJ1-1; D gene uncertain. Trimming took off 2 bases at V and 8 bases at J, with 6 bases between the two ends. The length of the CDR3 is 11 residues. From germline, CDR1 is SEHNR and CDR2 FQNEAQ (reference sequence). The CDR3 DNA is TGTGCCAGCAGCTTATTCAGGGAAGCTTTCTTT. Translated: CASSLFREAFF.

This chain connects TRBV7-9 to TRBJ2-7, with TRBD1 matching over 7 bases. The CDR3 has 14 residues. V gave up 3 bases and J gave up 5 bases; unmatched junction bases: 7. Germline CDR1 SEHNR, CDR2 FQNEAQ (reference sequence). The CDR3 protein is CASSFSRGMDEQYF. The CDR3 nucleotides are TGTGCCAGCAGCTTTTCCAGGGGGATGGACGAGCAGTACTTC.

J is TRBJ2-1 and V is TRBV28, with a possible D match to TRBD2 (6 bases). This CDR3 region has 15 residues. The V and J ends lost 3 bases and 9 bases respectively, with 18 bases between them. Per the germline V gene, CDR1 is MDHEN and CDR2 is SYDVKM. DNA of the CDR3: TGTGCCAGCAGTTTCACGGGAGCCGGCCAGGGTGAGCAGTTCTTC. It is translated as CASSFTGAGQGEQFF. Filled out from reference TRBV28 and TRBJ2-1, the complete variable domain reads DVKVTQSSRYLVKRTGEKVFLECVQDMDHENMFWYRQDPGLGLRLIYFSYDVKMKEKGDIPEGYSVSREKKERFSLILESASTNQTSMYLCASSFTGAGQGEQFFGPGTRLTVL.